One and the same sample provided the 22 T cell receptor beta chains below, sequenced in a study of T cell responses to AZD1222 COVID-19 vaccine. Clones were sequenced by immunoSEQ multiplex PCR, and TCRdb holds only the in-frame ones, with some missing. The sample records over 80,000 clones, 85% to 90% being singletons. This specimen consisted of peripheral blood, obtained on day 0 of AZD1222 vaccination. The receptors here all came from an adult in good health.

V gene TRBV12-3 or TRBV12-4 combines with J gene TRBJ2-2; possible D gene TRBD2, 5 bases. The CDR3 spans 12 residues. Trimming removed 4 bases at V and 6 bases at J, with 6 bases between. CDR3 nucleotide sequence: TGTGCCAGCAGTTCGGGGTCCGGGGAGCTGTTTTTT. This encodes CASSSGSGELFF.

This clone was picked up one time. The CDR3 here is CASSLVGGRAGSTGELFF. The CDR3 DNA follows: TGCGCCAGCAGCTTGGTTGGCGGGAGGGCCGGGAGCACCGGGGAGCTGTTTTTT. The chain couples TRBV5-1 to TRBJ2-2; 9 nucleotides align to TRBD2. The V gene's germline CDR1 is SGHRS and CDR2 YFSETQ. The CDR3 spans 18 residues. V was pared by 0 bases and J by 4 bases, with 10 bases of the junction left unmatched. Looking up the rest from reference TRBV5-1 and TRBJ2-2 gives the full variable domain: KAGVTQTPRYLIKTRGQQVTLSCSPISGHRSVSWYQQTPGQGLQFLFEYFSETQRNKGNFPGRFSGRQFSNSRSEMNVSTLELGDSALYLCASSLVGGRAGSTGELFFGEGSRLTVL.

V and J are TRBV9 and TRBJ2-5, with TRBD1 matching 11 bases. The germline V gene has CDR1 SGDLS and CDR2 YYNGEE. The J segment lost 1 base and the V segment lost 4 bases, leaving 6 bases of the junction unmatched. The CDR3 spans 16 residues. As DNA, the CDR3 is TGTGCCAGCAGCCTTCGGACAGGGGGCGGCCAAGAGACCCAGTACTTC. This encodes CASSLRTGGGQETQYF.

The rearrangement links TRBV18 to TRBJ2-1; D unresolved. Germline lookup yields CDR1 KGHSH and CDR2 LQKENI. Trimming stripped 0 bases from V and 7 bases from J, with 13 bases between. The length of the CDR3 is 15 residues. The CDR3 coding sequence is TGTGCCAGCTCACCACCAGATCCCAGAAGGAATGAGCAGTTCTTC. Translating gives CASSPPDPRRNEQFF.

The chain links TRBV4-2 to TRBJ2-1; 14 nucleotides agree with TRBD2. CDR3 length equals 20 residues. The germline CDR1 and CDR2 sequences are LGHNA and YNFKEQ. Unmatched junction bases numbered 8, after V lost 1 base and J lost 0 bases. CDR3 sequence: CASSQGPRTSGRSSYNEQFF. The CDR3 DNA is TGTGCCAGCAGCCAAGGGCCGAGGACTAGCGGGAGGAGCTCCTACAATGAGCAGTTCTTC.

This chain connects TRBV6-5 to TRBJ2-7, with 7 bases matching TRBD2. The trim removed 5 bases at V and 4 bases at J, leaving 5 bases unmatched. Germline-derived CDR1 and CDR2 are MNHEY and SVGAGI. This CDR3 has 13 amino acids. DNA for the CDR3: TGTGCCAGCAGTCCCCGGGAGGAATACGAGCAGTACTTC. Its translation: CASSPREEYEQYF.

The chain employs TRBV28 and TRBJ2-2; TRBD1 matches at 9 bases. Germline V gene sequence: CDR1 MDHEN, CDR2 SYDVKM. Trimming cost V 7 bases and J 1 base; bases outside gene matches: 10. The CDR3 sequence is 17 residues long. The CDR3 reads CASMELPGQGNTGELFF. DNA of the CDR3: TGTGCCAGCATGGAGCTTCCGGGACAGGGGAACACCGGGGAGCTGTTTTTT.

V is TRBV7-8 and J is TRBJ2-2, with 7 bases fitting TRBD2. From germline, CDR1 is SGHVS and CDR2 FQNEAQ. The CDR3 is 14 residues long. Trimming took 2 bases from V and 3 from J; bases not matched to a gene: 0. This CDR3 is CASSLRGDTGELFF. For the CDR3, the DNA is TGTGCCAGCAGCTTACGGGGGGACACCGGGGAGCTGTTTTTT.

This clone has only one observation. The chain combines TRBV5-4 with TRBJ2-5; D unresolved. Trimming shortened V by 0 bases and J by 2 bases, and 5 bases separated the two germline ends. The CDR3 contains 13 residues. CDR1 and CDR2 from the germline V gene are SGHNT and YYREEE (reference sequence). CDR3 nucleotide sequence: TGTGCCAGCAGCTTGGCCCTTCAAGAGACCCAGTACTTC. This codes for CASSLALQETQYF.

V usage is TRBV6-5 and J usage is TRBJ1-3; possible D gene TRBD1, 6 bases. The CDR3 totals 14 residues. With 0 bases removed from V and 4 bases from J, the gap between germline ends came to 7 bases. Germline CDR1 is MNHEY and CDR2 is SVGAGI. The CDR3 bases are TGTGCCAGCAGTTACTCCGACAGGGGAAACACCATATATTTT. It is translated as CASSYSDRGNTIYF.

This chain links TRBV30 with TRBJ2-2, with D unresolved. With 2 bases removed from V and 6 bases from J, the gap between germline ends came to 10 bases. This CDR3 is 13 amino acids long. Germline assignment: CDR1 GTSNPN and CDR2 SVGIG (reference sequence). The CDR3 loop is CAWSPGVPGELFF. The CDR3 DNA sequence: TGTGCCTGGAGTCCGGGCGTACCCGGGGAGCTGTTTTTT.

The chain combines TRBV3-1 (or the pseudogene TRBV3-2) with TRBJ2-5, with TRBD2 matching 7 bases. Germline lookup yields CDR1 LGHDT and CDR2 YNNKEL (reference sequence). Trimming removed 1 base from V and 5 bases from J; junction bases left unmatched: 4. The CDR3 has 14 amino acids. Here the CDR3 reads CASSQVRGSETQYF. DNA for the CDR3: TGTGCCAGCAGCCAAGTGCGGGGGTCCGAGACCCAGTACTTC.

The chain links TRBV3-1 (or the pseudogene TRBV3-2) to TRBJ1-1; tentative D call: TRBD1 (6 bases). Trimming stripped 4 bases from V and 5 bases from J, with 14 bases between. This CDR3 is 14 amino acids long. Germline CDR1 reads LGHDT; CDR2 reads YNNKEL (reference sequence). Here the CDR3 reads CASSPGGGRTEAFF. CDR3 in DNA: TGTGCCAGCAGCCCTGGAGGGGGGCGGACTGAAGCTTTCTTT.

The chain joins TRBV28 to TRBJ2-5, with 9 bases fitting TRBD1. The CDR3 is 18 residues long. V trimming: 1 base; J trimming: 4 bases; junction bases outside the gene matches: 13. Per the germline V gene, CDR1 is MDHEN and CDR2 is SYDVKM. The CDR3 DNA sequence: TGTGCCAGCAGTTTATCGGGACCCGGGACAGGGTATCGAGAGACCCAGTACTTC. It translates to CASSLSGPGTGYRETQYF.

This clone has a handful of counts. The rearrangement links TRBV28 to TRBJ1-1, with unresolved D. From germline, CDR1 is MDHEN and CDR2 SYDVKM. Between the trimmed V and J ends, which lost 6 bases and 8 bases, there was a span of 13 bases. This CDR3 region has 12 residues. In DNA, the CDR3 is TGTGCCAGCAGCGATCGTAGGTCCGAAGCTTTCTTT. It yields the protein CASSDRRSEAFF. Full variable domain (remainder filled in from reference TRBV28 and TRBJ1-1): DVKVTQSSRYLVKRTGEKVFLECVQDMDHENMFWYRQDPGLGLRLIYFSYDVKMKEKGDIPEGYSVSREKKERFSLILESASTNQTSMYLCASSDRRSEAFFGQGTRLTVV.

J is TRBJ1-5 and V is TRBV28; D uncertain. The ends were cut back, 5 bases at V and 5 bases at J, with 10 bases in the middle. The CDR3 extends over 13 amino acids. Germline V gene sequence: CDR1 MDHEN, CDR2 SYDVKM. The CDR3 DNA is TGTGCCAGCAGTCTGACTAGGGATCAGCCCCAGCATTTT. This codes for CASSLTRDQPQHF. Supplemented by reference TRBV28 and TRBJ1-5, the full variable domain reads DVKVTQSSRYLVKRTGEKVFLECVQDMDHENMFWYRQDPGLGLRLIYFSYDVKMKEKGDIPEGYSVSREKKERFSLILESASTNQTSMYLCASSLTRDQPQHFGDGTRLSIL.

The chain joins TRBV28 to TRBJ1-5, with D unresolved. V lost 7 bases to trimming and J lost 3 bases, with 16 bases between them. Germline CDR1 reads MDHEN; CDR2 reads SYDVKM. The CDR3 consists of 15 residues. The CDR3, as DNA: TGTGCCAGCATCCTCTCAATTGGCTCCAATCAGCCCCAGCATTTT. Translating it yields CASILSIGSNQPQHF.

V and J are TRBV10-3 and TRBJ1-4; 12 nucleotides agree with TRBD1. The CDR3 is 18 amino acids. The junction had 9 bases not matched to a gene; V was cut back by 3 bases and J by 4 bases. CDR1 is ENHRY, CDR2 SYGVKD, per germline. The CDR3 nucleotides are TGTGCCATCAGTGAATCTTGGGGACAGGGGGCGATTAATGAAAAACTGTTTTTT. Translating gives CAISESWGQGAINEKLFF.

CDR3 nucleotide sequence: TGTGCCATCACTGCAGGGCGGACTGAAGCTTTCTTT. Its protein product is CAITAGRTEAFF. This sequence joins TRBV10-3 and TRBJ1-1, with D possibly TRBD1 on 5 matching bases. This CDR3 comprises 12 residues. CDR1 is ENHRY and CDR2 is SYGVKD in the germline V gene. V lost 7 bases, J lost 5 bases, and 11 bases lay in between.

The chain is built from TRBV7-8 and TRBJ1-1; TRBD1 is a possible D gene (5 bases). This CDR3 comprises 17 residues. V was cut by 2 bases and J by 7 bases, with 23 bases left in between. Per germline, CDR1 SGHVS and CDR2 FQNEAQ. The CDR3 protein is CASSLSHAGTVFDEAFF. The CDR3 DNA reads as TGTGCCAGCAGCTTATCTCATGCAGGGACTGTCTTCGATGAAGCTTTCTTT. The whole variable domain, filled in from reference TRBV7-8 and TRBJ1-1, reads GAGVSQSPRYKVAKRGQDVALRCDPISGHVSLFWYQQALGQGPEFLTYFQNEAQLDKSGLPSDRFFAERPEGSVSTLKIQRTQQEDSAVYLCASSLSHAGTVFDEAFFGQGTRLTVV.

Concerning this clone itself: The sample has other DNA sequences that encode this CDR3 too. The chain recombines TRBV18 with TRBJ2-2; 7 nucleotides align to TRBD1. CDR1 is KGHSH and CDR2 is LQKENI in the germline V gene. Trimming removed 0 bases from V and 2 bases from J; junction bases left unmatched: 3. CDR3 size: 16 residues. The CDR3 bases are TGTGCCAGCTCACCACCCGGGACAGTCAACACCGGGGAGCTGTTTTTT. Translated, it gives CASSPPGTVNTGELFF.

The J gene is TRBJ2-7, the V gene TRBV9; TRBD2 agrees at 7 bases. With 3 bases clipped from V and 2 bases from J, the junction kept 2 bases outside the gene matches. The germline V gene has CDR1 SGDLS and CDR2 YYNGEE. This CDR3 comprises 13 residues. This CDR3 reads CASSAGTTYEQYF. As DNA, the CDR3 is TGTGCCAGCAGCGCCGGGACTACCTACGAGCAGTACTTC.